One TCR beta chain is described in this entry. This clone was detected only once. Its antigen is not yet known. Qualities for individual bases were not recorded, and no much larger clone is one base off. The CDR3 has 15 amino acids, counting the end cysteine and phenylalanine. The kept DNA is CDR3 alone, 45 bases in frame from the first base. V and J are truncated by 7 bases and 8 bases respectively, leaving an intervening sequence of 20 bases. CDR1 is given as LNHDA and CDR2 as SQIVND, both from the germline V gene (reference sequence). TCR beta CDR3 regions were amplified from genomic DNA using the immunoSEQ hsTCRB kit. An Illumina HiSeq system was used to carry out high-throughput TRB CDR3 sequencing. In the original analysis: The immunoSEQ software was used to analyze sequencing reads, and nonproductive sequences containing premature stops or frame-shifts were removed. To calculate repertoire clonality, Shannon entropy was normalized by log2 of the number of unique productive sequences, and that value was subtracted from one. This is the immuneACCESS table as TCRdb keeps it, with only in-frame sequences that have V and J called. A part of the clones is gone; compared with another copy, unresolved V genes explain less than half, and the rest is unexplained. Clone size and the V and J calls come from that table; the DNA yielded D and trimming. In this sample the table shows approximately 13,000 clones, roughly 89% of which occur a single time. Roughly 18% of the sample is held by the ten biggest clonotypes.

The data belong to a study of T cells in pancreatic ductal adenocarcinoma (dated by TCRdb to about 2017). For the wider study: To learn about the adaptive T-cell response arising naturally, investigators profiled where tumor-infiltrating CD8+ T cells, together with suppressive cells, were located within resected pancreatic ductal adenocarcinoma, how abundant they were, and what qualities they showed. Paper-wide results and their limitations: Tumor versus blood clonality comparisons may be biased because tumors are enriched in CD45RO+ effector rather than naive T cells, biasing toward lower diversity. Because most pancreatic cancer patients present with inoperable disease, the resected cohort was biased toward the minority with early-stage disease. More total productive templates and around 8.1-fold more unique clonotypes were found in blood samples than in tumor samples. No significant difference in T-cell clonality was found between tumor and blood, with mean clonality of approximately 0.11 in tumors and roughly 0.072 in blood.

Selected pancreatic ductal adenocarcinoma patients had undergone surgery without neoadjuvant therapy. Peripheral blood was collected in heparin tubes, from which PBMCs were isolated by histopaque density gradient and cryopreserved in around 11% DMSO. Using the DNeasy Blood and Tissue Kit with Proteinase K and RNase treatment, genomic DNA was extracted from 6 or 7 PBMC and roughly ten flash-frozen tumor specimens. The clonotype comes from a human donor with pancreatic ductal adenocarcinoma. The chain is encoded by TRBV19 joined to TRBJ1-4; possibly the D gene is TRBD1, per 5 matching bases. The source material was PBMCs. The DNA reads TGTGCCAGTAAACAGTCGGGCAGGGTTTTCGAAAAACTGTTTTTT. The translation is CASKQSGRVFEKLFF.